Sequencing of this T cell receptor (beta chain) was carried out in a study of patients and donors after allogeneic stem cell transplantation. Each CDR3 protein gets one entry after TCRdb re-called the RT-PCR reads with MiXCR. The table has 920,000 or so distinct CDR3 sequences, around 17% seen once. The CDR3 is made up of 14 amino acids. CDR1 and CDR2 from the germline V gene are MNHNS and SASEGT. V was trimmed by 1 base and J by 3 bases, leaving 10 bases between them. This clonotype occurred a few times. Sequencing was done on a sample of blood, either unsorted or a sorted T cell fraction (not recorded which). This clonotype originated in a human donor who was either an allogeneic HSCT recipient or a stem cell or donor lymphocyte infusion donor (not recorded which). It is not recorded whose cells these are; they may come from a transplant donor. The chain joins TRBV6-1 to TRBJ2-7; D may be TRBD1 (6 bases). The CDR3 loop reads CASSEVGTNYEQYF. CDR3 in DNA: TGTGCCAGCAGTGAAGTTGGGACAAACTACGAGCAGTACTTC.